Here is one TCR beta chain with its context. Participant age was roughly 18 to 90 years, and participants resided in roughly 25 US areas. Categorization into cohorts depended on clinical history that participants reported. A PCR-confirmed or clinician-diagnosed COVID-19 case had contacted exposed participants within 2 weeks of entry. Germline V gene sequence: CDR1 MDHEN, CDR2 SYDVKM. The trim removed 7 bases at V and 7 bases at J, leaving 9 bases unmatched. The CDR3 loop spans 14 amino acids. Generated by immunoSEQ multiplex PCR, the TCRdb table keeps only in-frame clones and is missing some. The repertoire consists of 130,000 to 150,000 clones, with 65% to 85% occurring once and the leading ten covering 4.5% to 6%. The data are from a study of blood T cell repertoires in COVID-19.

The receptor's source is a woman in her forties or fifties who had been exposed to COVID-19. This chain joins TRBV28 and TRBJ2-1; TRBD1 matches at 8 bases. The sample comprised PBMCs or T cells enriched from blood (not recorded which). The CDR3 DNA sequence: TGTGCCAGCATTCGGACAGGGTTTATAAATGAGCAGTTCTTC. Its translation: CASIRTGFINEQFF.